These 7 T cell receptor beta chains were sequenced from one sample in a study of blood T cell repertoires in COVID-19. Profiled with immunoSEQ multiplex PCR; TCRdb holds only in-frame clones, not every one. The data show about 480,000 clones, roughly 85% seen once. Sequenced material: PBMCs or T cells enriched from blood (not recorded which). These receptors were obtained from a young woman with acute COVID-19.

V and J are TRBV6-6 and TRBJ1-4, with 8 positions matching TRBD1. V lost 5 bases to trimming and J lost 4 bases; unmatched junction nucleotides: 0. Germline values: CDR1 MNHNY, CDR2 SVGAGI (reference sequence). This CDR3 is built from 13 residues. The CDR3 DNA reads as TGTGCCAGCAGTGACAGGGGTAATGAAAAACTGTTTTTT. Its translation: CASSDRGNEKLFF.

V gene TRBV4-3 combines with J gene TRBJ2-3; D is possibly TRBD2 (5 bases). The germline V gene encodes CDR1 LGHNA and CDR2 YSLEER. The CDR3 is 16 amino acids. The germline V and J ends were trimmed by 0 bases and 2 bases, with 12 bases remaining between them. This CDR3 is CASSQDRFRDTDTQYF. DNA for the CDR3: TGCGCCAGCAGCCAAGATCGTTTCCGGGACACAGATACGCAGTATTTT.

This clone was observed a handful of times. The chain recombines TRBV18 with TRBJ1-4; D is perhaps TRBD1 (6 bases). The CDR3 contains 15 residues. V was cut by 2 bases and J by 7 bases, with 14 bases left in between. Germline V CDR1 and CDR2: KGHSH, LQKENI. In DNA, the CDR3 is TGTGCCAGCTCACCAGTTTCAGGGGAGGGTGAAAAACTGTTTTTT. Translating gives CASSPVSGEGEKLFF.

The chain couples TRBV19 to TRBJ1-1; a possible D gene is TRBD1 (5 bases). This CDR3 has 14 residues. The V and J ends lost 5 bases and 5 bases respectively, with 15 bases between them. CDR1 is LNHDA, CDR2 SQIVND, per germline (reference sequence). For the CDR3, the DNA is TGTGCCAGTAGTCAAGAACAGGTCCGGACTGAAGCTTTCTTT. Its translation: CASSQEQVRTEAFF.

To note about this clone: An end of the junction does not agree with germline; a read error may underlie this. The gene calls are TRBV11-2 and TRBJ2-1; D possibly corresponds to TRBD2 (6 bases). Germline assignment: CDR1 SGHAT and CDR2 FQNNGV. The CDR3 contains 16 residues. Here the CDR3 reads CASTLKAGNSYNEQFF. The CDR3 DNA reads TGTGCCAGCACCTTAAAGGCGGGAAACTCCTACAATGAGCAGTTCTTC.

DNA of the CDR3: TGTGCCAGCAGCGCAACAGGGAGATTCGCTGAAGCTTTCTTT. It yields the protein CASSATGRFAEAFF. The V call is TRBV9, the J call TRBJ1-1; tentative D call: TRBD1 (6 bases). Trimming shortened V by 3 bases and J by 6 bases, and 15 bases separated the two germline ends. The CDR3 is made up of 14 amino acids. Germline V gene lookup returns CDR1 SGDLS and CDR2 YYNGEE.

The chain combines TRBV19 with TRBJ1-6; 7 nucleotides line up with TRBD1. With V trimmed by 8 bases and J by 1 base, 2 bases remained unmatched. The CDR3 length is 14 residues. Germline CDR1 reads LNHDA; CDR2 reads SQIVND (reference sequence). The CDR3 region has the DNA TGTGCCAGTGAACAGGGGTCCTATAATTCACCCCTCCACTTT. This translates into CASEQGSYNSPLHF. Drawing the rest from reference TRBV19 and TRBJ1-6, the complete variable domain is DGGITQSPKYLFRKEGQNVTLSCEQNLNHDAMYWYRQDPGQGLRLIYYSQIVNDFQKGDIAEGYSVSREKKESFPLTVTSAQKNPTAFYLCASEQGSYNSPLHFGNGTRLTVT.